The next 8 T cell receptor beta chains were all read from a single sample in a study of shared clonotypes between healthy human individuals. TCRdb's copy holds only in-frame clones and misses some; the assay was immunoSEQ multiplex PCR. The sample gives over 800,000 clones, 90% to 95% of which show up once; around 24% is in the top ten. Naive CD8 cells, CD45RO-negative and positively selected for CCR7, excluded terminally differentiated effector memory CD45RA+ cells. Sequenced sample: naive CD8+ T cells sorted from blood. Receptors originate from a man aged 30-40 years in good health.

This clone was picked up one time. The chain uses TRBV5-6 and TRBJ2-7; perhaps TRBD2 as D (5 bases). Trimming left V 3 bases short and J 6 bases short, with 16 bases between. This CDR3 comprises 14 residues. CDR1 and CDR2 (germline): SGHDT, YYEEEE. The CDR3 DNA sequence: TGTGCCAGCAGCTGGTGGACTTCCGGTATCGAGCAGTACTTC. Translating it yields CASSWWTSGIEQYF.

The chain links TRBV5-6 to TRBJ2-7; 8 nucleotides align to TRBD1. V lost 4 bases to trimming and J lost 1 base; unmatched junction nucleotides: 13. Germline V lookup: CDR1 SGHDT, CDR2 YYEEEE. The CDR3 runs to 17 residues. This chain's CDR3 is CASSHNPDRGPSYEQYF. The DNA for the CDR3 is TGTGCCAGCAGCCATAACCCCGACAGGGGCCCTTCCTACGAGCAGTACTTC.

To note about this clone: The same CDR3 arises from other DNA sequences in this sample as well. The rearrangement uses TRBV5-4 and TRBJ1-5; tentatively, D is TRBD1 (6 bases). The CDR3 runs 13 residues. V shed 0 bases and J shed 7 bases, with 8 bases lying between them. Germline-derived CDR1 and CDR2 are SGHNT and YYREEE (reference sequence). The CDR3: CASSLGGGQPQHF. DNA of the CDR3: TGTGCCAGCAGCTTGGGAGGGGGACAGCCCCAGCATTTT.

The V gene is TRBV27, the J gene TRBJ2-7; TRBD2 matches at 9 bases. In germline, CDR1 is MNHEY, CDR2 SMNVEV (reference sequence). The CDR3 runs 14 residues. V shed 3 bases, J shed 3 bases, and the junction held 3 bases outside the gene matches. The CDR3: CASSFRREGYEQYF. The CDR3 DNA is TGTGCCAGCAGTTTCCGGCGGGAGGGCTACGAGCAGTACTTC.

The rearrangement joins TRBV7-9 to TRBJ1-5; 8 positions match TRBD1. The germline V gene has CDR1 SEHNR and CDR2 FQNEAQ (reference sequence). J was trimmed by 3 bases and V by 6 bases; bases with no gene match: 10. This CDR3 is 16 amino acids long. The CDR3 is CASSSVGTGHNQPQHF. For the CDR3, the DNA is TGTGCCAGCAGTTCCGTCGGGACAGGACACAATCAGCCCCAGCATTTT.

The genes are TRBV27 and TRBJ2-1; TRBD2 aligns across 8 bases. The ends lost 3 bases at V and 8 bases at J; junction bases unmatched: 9. CDR3 size: 15 residues. CDR1 and CDR2 (germline): MNHEY, SMNVEV (reference sequence). CDR3 in amino acids: CASSFVGTRVDEQFF. CDR3 bases: TGTGCCAGCAGTTTTGTTGGGACTAGAGTCGATGAGCAGTTCTTC.

The chain carries TRBV19 and TRBJ2-7, with a weak D call TRBD2 (6 bases). From germline, CDR1 is LNHDA and CDR2 SQIVND (reference sequence). The CDR3 consists of 15 residues. The V and J ends lost 9 bases and 2 bases respectively, with 20 bases between them. The CDR3, as DNA: TGTGCCAGCACCCCTGCCGGGACTGGTACCTACGAGCAGTACTTC. It codes for CASTPAGTGTYEQYF.

The chain uses TRBV28 and TRBJ2-1; 9 positions match TRBD2. J gave up 0 bases and V 3 bases, and 3 bases lay outside the gene matches. The germline CDR1 and CDR2 sequences are MDHEN and SYDVKM. CDR3 length: 16 residues. This chain's CDR3 is CASSFETSGSYNEQFF. CDR3 nucleotides: TGTGCCAGCAGTTTCGAGACTAGCGGCTCCTACAATGAGCAGTTCTTC.